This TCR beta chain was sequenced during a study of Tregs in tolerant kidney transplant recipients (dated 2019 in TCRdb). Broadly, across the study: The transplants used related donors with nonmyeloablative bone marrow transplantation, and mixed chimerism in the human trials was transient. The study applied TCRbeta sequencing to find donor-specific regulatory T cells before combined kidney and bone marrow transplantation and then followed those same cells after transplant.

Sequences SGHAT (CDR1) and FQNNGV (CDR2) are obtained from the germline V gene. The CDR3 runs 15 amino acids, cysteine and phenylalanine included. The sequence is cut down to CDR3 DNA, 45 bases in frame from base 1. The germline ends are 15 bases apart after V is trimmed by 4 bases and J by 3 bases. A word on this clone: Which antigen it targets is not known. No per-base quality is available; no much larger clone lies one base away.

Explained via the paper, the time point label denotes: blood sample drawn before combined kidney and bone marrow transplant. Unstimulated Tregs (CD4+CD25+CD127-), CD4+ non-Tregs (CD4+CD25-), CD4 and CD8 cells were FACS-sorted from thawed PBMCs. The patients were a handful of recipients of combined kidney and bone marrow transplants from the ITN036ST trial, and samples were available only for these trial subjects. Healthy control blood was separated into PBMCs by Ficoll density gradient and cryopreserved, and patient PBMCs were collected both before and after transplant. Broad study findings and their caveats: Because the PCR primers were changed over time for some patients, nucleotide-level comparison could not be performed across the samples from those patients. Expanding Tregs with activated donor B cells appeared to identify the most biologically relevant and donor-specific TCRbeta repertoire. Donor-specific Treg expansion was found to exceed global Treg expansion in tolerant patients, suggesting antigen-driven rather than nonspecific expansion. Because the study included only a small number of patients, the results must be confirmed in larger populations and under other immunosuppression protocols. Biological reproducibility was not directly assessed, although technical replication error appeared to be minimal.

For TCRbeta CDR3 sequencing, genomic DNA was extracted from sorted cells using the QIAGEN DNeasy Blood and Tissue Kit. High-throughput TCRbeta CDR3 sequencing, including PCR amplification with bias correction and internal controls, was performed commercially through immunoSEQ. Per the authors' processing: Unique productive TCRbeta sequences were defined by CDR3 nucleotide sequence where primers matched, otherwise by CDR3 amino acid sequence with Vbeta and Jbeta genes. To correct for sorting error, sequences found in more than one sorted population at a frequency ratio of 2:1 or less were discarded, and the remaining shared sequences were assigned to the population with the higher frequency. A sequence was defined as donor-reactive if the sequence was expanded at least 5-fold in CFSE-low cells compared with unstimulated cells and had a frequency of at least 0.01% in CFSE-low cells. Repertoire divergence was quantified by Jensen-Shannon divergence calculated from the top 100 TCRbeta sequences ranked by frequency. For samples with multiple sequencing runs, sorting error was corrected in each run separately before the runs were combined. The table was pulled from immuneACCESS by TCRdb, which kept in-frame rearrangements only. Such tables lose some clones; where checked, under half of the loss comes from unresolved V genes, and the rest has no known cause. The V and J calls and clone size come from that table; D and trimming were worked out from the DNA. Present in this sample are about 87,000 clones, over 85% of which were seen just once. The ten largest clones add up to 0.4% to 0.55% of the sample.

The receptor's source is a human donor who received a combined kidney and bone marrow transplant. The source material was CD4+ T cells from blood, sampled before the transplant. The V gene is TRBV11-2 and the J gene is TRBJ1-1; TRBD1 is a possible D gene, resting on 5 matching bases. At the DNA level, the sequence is TGTGCCAGCAGCTCCTGGAAGGGGTTTGACACTGAAGCTTTCTTT. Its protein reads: CASSSWKGFDTEAFF.